The entry below gives a single TCR beta chain sequence along with its context. Its antigen has not been determined. Base qualities are not provided; no much larger clone lies one nucleotide away. Before undergoing thyroid surgery, none of the patients had been given any kind of treatment. The study retrospectively analysed patient clinical samples collected from the early 2010s to the late 2010s using T-cell receptor beta sequencing. The data derive from a study of metastatic and nonmetastatic thyroid tumors (dated by TCRdb to the early 2020s). Study-wide context: Repertoires were compared across peripheral blood and tumor or nodule tissue samples from malignant and benign thyroid patients. Results the study describes overall, beyond this receptor: In both blood and tumor samples, TCR beta diversity was reported to be significantly higher in malignant tumors than in benign nodules.

The library was generated by PCR. Reads for this sample came from an Illumina HiSeq 4000. High-throughput sequencing was used to profile the TCR beta-chain CDR3 region of each patient. As for how the authors treated the data: The researchers built a classifier to tell apart papillary thyroid cancer patients with distant metastasis, based on CDR3 differences among clinicopathological groups. To measure repertoire diversity the researchers used the Shannon index, while the Morisita-Horn index served to gauge how similar the tumor and blood repertoires were. TCRdb passed the public sequencing reads through fastp at Q25 and MiXCR, retaining productive beta sequences. The V and J calls and clone size are TCRdb's, not the authors'. The table for this sample lists 10,000 to 15,000 clones; about 23% of them were counted only once. Of the sample, about 3.6% falls within the top ten clones. CDR1 and CDR2 are read off the germline V gene (reference sequence) as DFQATT and SNEGSKA. The CDR3 covers 13 residues, taking in both the cysteine and the phenylalanine. Left in the record is the CDR3 DNA by itself, 39 bases read in frame from the first base. V lost 6 bases and J lost 0 bases; the stretch between them is 12 bases long.

Sequencing used blood. The sequence links TRBV20-1 to TRBJ2-7, with a tentative D gene TRBD1 over 6 matching bases. This clonotype was obtained from a female donor with papillary thyroid cancer or a benign thyroid nodule (not recorded which). Some clones in this sample may be carry-over from other donors' samples. The CDR3 corresponds to CSAPGVFSYEQYF. The DNA sequence is as follows: TGCAGTGCCCCAGGGGTATTCTCCTACGAGCAGTACTTC.